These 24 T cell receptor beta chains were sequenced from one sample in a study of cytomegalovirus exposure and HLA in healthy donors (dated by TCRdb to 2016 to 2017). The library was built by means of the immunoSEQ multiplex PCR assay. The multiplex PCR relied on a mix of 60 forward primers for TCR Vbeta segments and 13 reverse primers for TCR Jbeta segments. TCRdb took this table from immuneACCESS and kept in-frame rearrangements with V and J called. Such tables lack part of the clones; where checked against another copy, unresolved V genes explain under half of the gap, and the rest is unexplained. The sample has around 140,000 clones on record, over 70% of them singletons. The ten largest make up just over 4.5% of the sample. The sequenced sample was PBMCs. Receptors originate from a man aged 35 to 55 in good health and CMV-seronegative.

The CDR3 DNA reads as TGTGCCAGCAGTGAGGACTCCCTCGGAGGAGATACGCAGTATTTT. Translation: CASSEDSLGGDTQYF. The chain is built from TRBV28 and TRBJ2-3, with D perhaps matching TRBD2 (5 bases). Germline-derived CDR1 and CDR2 are MDHEN and SYDVKM. The CDR3 runs to 15 residues. The V end was cut by 5 bases, the J end by 5 bases, with 17 bases between.

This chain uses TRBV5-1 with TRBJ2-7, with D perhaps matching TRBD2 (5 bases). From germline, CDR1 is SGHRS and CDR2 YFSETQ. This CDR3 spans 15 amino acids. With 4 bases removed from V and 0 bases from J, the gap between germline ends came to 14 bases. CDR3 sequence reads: CASSPGGGSSYEQYF. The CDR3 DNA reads TGCGCCAGCAGCCCGGGTGGAGGTAGCTCCTACGAGCAGTACTTC.

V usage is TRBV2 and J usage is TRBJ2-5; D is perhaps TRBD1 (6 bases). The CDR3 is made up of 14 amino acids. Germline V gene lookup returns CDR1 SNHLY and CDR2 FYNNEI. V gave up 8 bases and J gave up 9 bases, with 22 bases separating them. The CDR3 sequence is CASPPRGTEGAQYF. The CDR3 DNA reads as TGTGCCAGCCCCCCCCGAGGGACCGAGGGGGCCCAGTACTTC.

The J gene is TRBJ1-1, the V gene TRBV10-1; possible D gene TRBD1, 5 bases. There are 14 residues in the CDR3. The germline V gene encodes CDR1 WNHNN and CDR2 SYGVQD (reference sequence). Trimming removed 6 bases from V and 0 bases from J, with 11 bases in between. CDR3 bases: TGCGCCAGCAGCGAGGACACCTTGAACACTGAAGCTTTCTTT. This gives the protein CASSEDTLNTEAFF.

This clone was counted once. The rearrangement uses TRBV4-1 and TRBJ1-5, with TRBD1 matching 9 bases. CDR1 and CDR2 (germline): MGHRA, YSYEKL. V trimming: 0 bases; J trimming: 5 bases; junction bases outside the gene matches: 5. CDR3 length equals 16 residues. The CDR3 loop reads CASSQDQGTGHQPQHF. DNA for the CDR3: TGCGCCAGCAGCCAAGATCAGGGGACAGGGCATCAGCCCCAGCATTTT.

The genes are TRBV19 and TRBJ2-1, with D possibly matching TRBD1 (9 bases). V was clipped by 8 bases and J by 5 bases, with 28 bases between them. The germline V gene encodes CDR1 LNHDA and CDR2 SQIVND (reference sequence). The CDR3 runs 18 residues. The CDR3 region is CASELGQGLAGGHNEQFF. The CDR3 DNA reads TGTGCCAGTGAATTGGGACAGGGTTTGGCGGGGGGCCACAATGAGCAGTTCTTC.

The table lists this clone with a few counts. The CDR3 DNA reads TGTGCCAGCAGTTTCGGGAACCTCTACGAGCAGTACTTC. Its translation: CASSFGNLYEQYF. The rearrangement links TRBV11-3 to TRBJ2-7; tentatively, D is TRBD2 (5 bases). In germline, CDR1 is SGHNT, CDR2 YENEEA. The CDR3 is made up of 13 amino acids. V dropped 6 bases and J dropped 3 bases, with 12 bases sitting between them. Full variable domain (remainder filled in from reference TRBV11-3 and TRBJ2-7): EAGVVQSPRYKIIEKKQPVAFWCNPISGHNTLYWYLQNLGQGPELLIRYENEEAVDDSQLPKDRFSAERLKGVDSTLKIQPAELGDSAVYLCASSFGNLYEQYFGPGTRLTVT.

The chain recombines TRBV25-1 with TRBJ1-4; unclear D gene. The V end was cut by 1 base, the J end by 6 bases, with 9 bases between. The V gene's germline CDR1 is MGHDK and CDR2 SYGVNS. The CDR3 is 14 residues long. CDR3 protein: CASSESRVDEKLFF. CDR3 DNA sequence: TGTGCCAGCAGTGAATCACGGGTGGATGAAAAACTGTTTTTT.

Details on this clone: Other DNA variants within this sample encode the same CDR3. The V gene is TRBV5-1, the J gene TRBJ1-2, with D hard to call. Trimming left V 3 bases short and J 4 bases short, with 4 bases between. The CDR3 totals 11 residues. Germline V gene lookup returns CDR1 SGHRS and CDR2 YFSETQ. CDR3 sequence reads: CASSSSYGYTF. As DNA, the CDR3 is TGCGCCAGCAGCTCCTCCTATGGCTACACCTTC.

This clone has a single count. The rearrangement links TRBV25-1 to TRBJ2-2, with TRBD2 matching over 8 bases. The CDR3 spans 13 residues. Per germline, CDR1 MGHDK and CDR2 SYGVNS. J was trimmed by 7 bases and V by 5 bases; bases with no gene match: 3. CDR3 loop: CASSRLALGELFF. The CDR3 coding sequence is TGTGCCAGCAGTAGACTAGCGCTCGGGGAGCTGTTTTTT.

The CDR3 is CASSFRHIFTF. The CDR3 DNA sequence: TGTGCCAGCAGCTTCCGACACATTTTCACCTTC. This chain links TRBV7-9 with TRBJ1-2, with D uncertain. Germline CDR1 SEHNR, CDR2 FQNEAQ (reference sequence). Trimming took 3 bases from V and 13 from J, leaving 12 bases between them. CDR3 size: 11 residues.

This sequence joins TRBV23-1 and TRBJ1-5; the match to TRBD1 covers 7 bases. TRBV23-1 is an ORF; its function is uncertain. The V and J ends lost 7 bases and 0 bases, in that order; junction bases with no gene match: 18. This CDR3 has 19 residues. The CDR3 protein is CASTPDRGRGVHSNQPQHF. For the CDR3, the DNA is TGCGCCAGCACGCCCGACCGGGGCAGGGGGGTCCATAGCAATCAGCCCCAGCATTTT.

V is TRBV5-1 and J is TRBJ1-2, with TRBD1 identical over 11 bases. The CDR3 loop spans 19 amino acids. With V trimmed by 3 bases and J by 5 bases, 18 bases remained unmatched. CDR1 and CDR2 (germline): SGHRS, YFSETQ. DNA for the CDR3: TGCGCCAGCAGCTCACCTCACCCGGGACAGGGGGTTGTCGGGTATGGCTACACCTTC. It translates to CASSSPHPGQGVVGYGYTF. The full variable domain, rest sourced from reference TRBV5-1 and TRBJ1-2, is KAGVTQTPRYLIKTRGQQVTLSCSPISGHRSVSWYQQTPGQGLQFLFEYFSETQRNKGNFPGRFSGRQFSNSRSEMNVSTLELGDSALYLCASSSPHPGQGVVGYGYTFGSGTRLTVV.

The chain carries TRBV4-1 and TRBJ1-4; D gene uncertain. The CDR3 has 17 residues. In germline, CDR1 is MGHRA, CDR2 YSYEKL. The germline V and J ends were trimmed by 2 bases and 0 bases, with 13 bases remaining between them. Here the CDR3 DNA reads TGCGCCAGCAGCCAACCGGGAAGGCAGGCAACTAATGAAAAACTGTTTTTT. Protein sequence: CASSQPGRQATNEKLFF.

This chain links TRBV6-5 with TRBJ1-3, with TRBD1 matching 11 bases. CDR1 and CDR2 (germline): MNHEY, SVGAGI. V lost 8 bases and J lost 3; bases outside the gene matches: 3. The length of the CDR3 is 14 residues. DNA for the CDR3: TGTGCCAGCTGGGACAGGGGGTATGGAAACACCATATATTTT. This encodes CASWDRGYGNTIYF.

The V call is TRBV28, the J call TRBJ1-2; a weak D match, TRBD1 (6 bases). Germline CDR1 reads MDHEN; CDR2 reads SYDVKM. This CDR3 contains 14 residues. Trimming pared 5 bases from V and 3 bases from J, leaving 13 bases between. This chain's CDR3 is CASSPHRVDYGYTF. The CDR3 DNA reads TGTGCCAGCAGTCCGCACAGGGTTGACTATGGCTACACCTTC.

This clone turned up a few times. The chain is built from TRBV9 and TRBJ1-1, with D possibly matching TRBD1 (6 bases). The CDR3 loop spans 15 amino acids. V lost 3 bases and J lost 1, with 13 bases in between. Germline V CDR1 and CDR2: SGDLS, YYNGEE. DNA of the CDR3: TGTGCCAGCAGCGGGCGACAGGCCCCGAACACTGAAGCTTTCTTT. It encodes CASSGRQAPNTEAFF. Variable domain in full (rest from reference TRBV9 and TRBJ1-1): DSGVTQTPKHLITATGQRVTLRCSPRSGDLSVYWYQQSLDQGLQFLIQYYNGEERAKGNILERFSAQQFPDLHSELNLSSLELGDSALYFCASSGRQAPNTEAFFGQGTRLTVV.

CDR3 DNA: TGTGCCTGGACTTGGCGGGGGGGCTTTTACGAGCAGTACTTC. Amino acids: CAWTWRGGFYEQYF. V is TRBV30 and J is TRBJ2-7; 9 bases fit TRBD2. V shed 4 bases, J shed 4 bases, and the junction held 8 bases outside the gene matches. Germline V lookup: CDR1 GTSNPN, CDR2 SVGIG (reference sequence). CDR3 length: 14 residues.

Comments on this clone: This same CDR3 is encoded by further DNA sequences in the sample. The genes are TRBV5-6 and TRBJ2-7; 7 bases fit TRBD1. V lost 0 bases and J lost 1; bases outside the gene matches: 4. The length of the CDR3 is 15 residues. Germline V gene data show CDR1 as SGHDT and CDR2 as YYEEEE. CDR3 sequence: CASSLGQGGSYEQYF. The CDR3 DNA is TGTGCCAGCAGCTTGGGACAGGGCGGGTCCTACGAGCAGTACTTC.

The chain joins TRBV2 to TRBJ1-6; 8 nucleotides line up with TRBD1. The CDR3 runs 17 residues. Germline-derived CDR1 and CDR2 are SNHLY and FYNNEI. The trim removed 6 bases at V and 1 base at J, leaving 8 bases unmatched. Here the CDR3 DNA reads TGTGCCAGCAGCTCCGTAACAGGGGGGTCCTATAATTCACCCCTCCACTTT. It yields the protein CASSSVTGGSYNSPLHF.

The CDR3: CASSRQGETQYF. CDR3 DNA sequence: TGTGCCAGCAGTCGACAGGGAGAGACCCAGTACTTC. The chain employs TRBV6-5 and TRBJ2-5, with 7 bases matching TRBD1. Germline CDR1 MNHEY, CDR2 SVGAGI. Losses at the gene ends were 5 bases for V and 4 bases for J; bases not matched to a gene: 1. CDR3 length: 12 residues.

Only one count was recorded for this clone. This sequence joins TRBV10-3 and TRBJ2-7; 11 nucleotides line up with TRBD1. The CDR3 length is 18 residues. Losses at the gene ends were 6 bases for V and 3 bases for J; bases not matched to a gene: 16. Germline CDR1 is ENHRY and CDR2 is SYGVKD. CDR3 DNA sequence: TGTGCCATCAGACCATCTCCGGGACAGGGGGAAGTCCTCTACGAGCAGTACTTC. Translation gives CAIRPSPGQGEVLYEQYF.

The CDR3 protein is CAWSTRGNEKLFF. The CDR3 nucleotides are TGTGCCTGGAGTACCCGGGGGAATGAAAAACTGTTTTTT. The chain links TRBV30 to TRBJ1-4, with a tentative D call TRBD1 (5 bases). V gave up 2 bases and J gave up 5 bases, with 9 bases separating them. The CDR3 contains 13 residues. Germline CDR1 GTSNPN, CDR2 SVGIG (reference sequence).

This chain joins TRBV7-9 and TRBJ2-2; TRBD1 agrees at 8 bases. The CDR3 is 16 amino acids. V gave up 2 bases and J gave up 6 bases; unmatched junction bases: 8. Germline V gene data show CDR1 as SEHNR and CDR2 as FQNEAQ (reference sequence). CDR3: CASSLFRTGYSGELFF. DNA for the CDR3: TGTGCCAGCAGCTTATTTCGGACAGGGTACTCCGGGGAGCTGTTTTTT.